The clone carrying this T cell receptor (beta chain) occurred a few times. From the 5' RACE reads, TCRdb called clonotypes with MiXCR, one entry per CDR3 protein. Of roughly 100,000 distinct CDR3 sequences listed, roughly 9.5% are singletons. The V end was cut by 5 bases, the J end by 3 bases, with 17 bases between. CDR3 size: 15 residues. Germline values: CDR1 MNHEY, CDR2 SVGEGT. This entry belongs to a study of spatial heterogeneity in lung cancer. Stated time point: sample taken at primary tumor resection. Extraction of whole RNA from tumor, nontumor lung or frozen PBMC preceded unsorted sequencing.

The chain employs TRBV6-2 or TRBV6-3 and TRBJ2-7, with a weak D call TRBD1 (6 bases). This receptor was obtained from a male donor with early-stage non-small cell lung cancer. The sequences come from PBMCs, collected at surgery. CDR3 sequence: CASSRYGQRSYEQYF. CDR3 DNA: TGTGCCAGCAGTCGATACGGACAGAGAAGCTACGAGCAGTACTTC.